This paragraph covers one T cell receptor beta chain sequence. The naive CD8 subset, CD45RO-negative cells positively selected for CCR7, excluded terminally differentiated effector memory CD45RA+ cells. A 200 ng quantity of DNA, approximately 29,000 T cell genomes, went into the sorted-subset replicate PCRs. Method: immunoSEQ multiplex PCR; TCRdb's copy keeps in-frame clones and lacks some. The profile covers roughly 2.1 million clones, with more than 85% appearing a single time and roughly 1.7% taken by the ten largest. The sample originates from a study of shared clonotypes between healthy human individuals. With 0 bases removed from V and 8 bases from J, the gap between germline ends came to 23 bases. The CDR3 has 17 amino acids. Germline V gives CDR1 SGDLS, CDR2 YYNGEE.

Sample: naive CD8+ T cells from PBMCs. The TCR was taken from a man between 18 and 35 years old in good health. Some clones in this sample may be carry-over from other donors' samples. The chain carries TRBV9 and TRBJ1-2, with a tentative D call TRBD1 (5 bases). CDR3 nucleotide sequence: TGTGCCAGCAGCGTAGATGGCGACCCAGGGCGGTTTCGGGGCTACACCTTC. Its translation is CASSVDGDPGRFRGYTF.